These 30 T cell receptor beta chains share one sample of origin, sequenced in a study of low-dose radiotherapy and immunotherapy resistance in tumors. cDNA synthesis used a TRAV/TRBV-specific primer set for both chains. It was with a constant-region primer and a V-primer adapter that TCRs were amplified over around 18 PCR cycles. One entry per CDR3 protein results from TCRdb running MiXCR on the reads. The sample shows tens of thousands of distinct CDR3 sequences, about 23% of them seen only once. The time point is: before trial treatment. This sample comprised PBMCs, obtained before treatment. The receptor set was obtained from a male donor with prostate cancer.

This rearrangement joins TRBV20-1 to TRBJ1-6; D is undetermined. This CDR3 has 15 amino acids. Germline CDR1 reads DFQATT; CDR2 reads SNEGSKA (reference sequence). Trimming took off 4 bases at V and 5 bases at J, with 15 bases between the two ends. The CDR3 coding sequence is TGCAGTGCTATTAGGGCGGATATTAATAATTCACCCCTCCACTTT. Translated: CSAIRADINNSPLHF.

This clonotype was counted only a few times. This sequence joins TRBV12-3 or TRBV12-4 and TRBJ1-2, with D unresolved. This CDR3 has 15 residues. The germline V and J ends were trimmed by 4 bases and 3 bases, with 15 bases remaining between them. In DNA, the CDR3 is TGTGCCAGCAGTTCAGACATGAGGACTTACTATGGCTACACCTTC. The encoded protein is CASSSDMRTYYGYTF.

This clonotype was counted a few times. V gene TRBV12-3 or TRBV12-4 combines with J gene TRBJ2-7; unclear D gene. Trimming pared 4 bases from V and 0 bases from J, leaving 13 bases between. This CDR3 is 15 amino acids long. CDR3 in DNA: TGTGCCAGCAGTTCCATTCTAGGGAACTCCTACGAGCAGTACTTC. As protein: CASSSILGNSYEQYF.

This clonotype qualifies as medium-sized. The chain carries TRBV28 and TRBJ2-7; 8 bases line up with TRBD1. V was clipped by 8 bases and J by 3 bases; unmatched bases: 15. The CDR3 contains 16 residues. In germline, CDR1 is MDHEN, CDR2 SYDVKM. The CDR3 loop reads CASYPVMGQENYEQYF. The CDR3 DNA follows: TGTGCCAGCTACCCCGTCATGGGACAGGAAAACTACGAGCAGTACTTC.

There are a few counts of this clonotype. A much larger clone lies a single base off, so this may be a read error. This chain connects TRBV6-6 to TRBJ2-1; TRBD2 is a possible D gene (6 bases). The CDR3 has 19 amino acids. CDR1 is MNHNY, CDR2 SVGAGI, per germline (reference sequence). The CDR3 nucleotides read TGTGCCGGCAGTTACACCCCACCCTCACTAGCTCTTGGGGTTAATGAGCAGTTCTTC. It codes for CAGSYTPPSLALGVNEQFF.

This clonotype came up a few times. The genes are TRBV4-3 and TRBJ2-6; D gene ambiguous. This CDR3 contains 12 residues. Trimming removed 7 bases from V and 1 base from J, with 2 bases in between. Germline CDR1 LGHNA, CDR2 YSLEER. The CDR3 loop is CASTSGANVLTF. Written as DNA, the CDR3 is TGCGCCAGCACTTCTGGGGCCAACGTCCTGACTTTC.

This clonotype was counted at least ten times. The CDR3: CASTATSGSSYEQYF. The CDR3, as DNA: TGCGCCAGCACCGCGACTAGCGGGAGCTCCTACGAGCAGTACTTC. The chain carries TRBV5-1 and TRBJ2-7; the match to TRBD2 covers 12 bases. The CDR3 consists of 15 residues. V lost 6 bases, J lost 0 bases, and 4 bases stayed unmatched. Germline lookup yields CDR1 SGHRS and CDR2 YFSETQ.

The chain has TRBV25-1 and TRBJ1-1; D possibly corresponds to TRBD1 (5 bases). V was shortened by 6 bases and J by 7 bases, with 15 bases between the two germline ends. The CDR3 extends over 13 amino acids. From germline, CDR1 is MGHDK and CDR2 SYGVNS. The CDR3 coding sequence is TGTGCCAGCAGGCCTCGTGACAGTATTGAAGCTTTCTTT. Residues: CASRPRDSIEAFF.

The chain recombines TRBV28 with TRBJ1-5; 7 bases map to TRBD1. Germline V gene data show CDR1 as MDHEN and CDR2 as SYDVKM. Trimming took 7 bases from V and 3 from J; bases not matched to a gene: 6. CDR3 length equals 14 residues. The CDR3 sequence is CASTADRSNQPQHF. In DNA, the CDR3 is TGTGCCAGCACCGCGGACAGGTCCAATCAGCCCCAGCATTTT.

Many counts were recorded for this clonotype. The chain carries TRBV11-1 and TRBJ1-1; D unclear. The V and J ends lost 3 bases and 5 bases respectively, with 7 bases between them. The germline V gene encodes CDR1 SGHAT and CDR2 FQDESV (reference sequence). This CDR3 contains 12 residues. The DNA for the CDR3 is TGTGCCAGCAGCTTCGTAGGAACTGAAGCTTTCTTT. It codes for CASSFVGTEAFF.

For this clonotype: A far larger clone lies a single base away; this is likely a read error. CDR3 region: CASSAARWSEQYF. CDR3 DNA: TGTGCCAGCAGTGCCGCCAGATGGTCTGAGCAGTACTTC. This chain links TRBV2 with TRBJ2-7; D gene unclear. Germline loops: CDR1 SNHLY, CDR2 FYNNEI. V lost 4 bases and J lost 7, with 14 bases in between. The CDR3 is 13 amino acids. Full variable domain (remainder filled in from reference TRBV2 and TRBJ2-7): EPEVTQTPSHQVTQMGQEVILRCVPISNHLYFYWYRQILGQKVEFLVSFYNNEISEKSEIFDDQFSVERPDGSNFTLKIRSTKLEDSAMYFCASSAARWSEQYFGPGTRLTVT.

In this sample, this clonotype turned up many times. The chain carries TRBV5-1 and TRBJ2-1; D gene ambiguous. V was trimmed by 4 bases and J by 0 bases, leaving 8 bases between them. Germline V lookup: CDR1 SGHRS, CDR2 YFSETQ. The CDR3 is 14 amino acids. The CDR3 nucleotides read TGCGCCAGCAGCCTCCTAGGCTCCTACAATGAGCAGTTCTTC. As protein: CASSLLGSYNEQFF.

This clonotype was seen at least ten times. V gene TRBV10-1 combines with J gene TRBJ2-1, with 7 positions matching TRBD1. The J segment lost 7 bases and the V segment lost 6 bases, leaving 9 bases of the junction unmatched. The CDR3 has 14 residues. Germline V gene data show CDR1 as WNHNN and CDR2 as SYGVQD (reference sequence). CDR3 bases: TGCGCCAGCAGCGACGGGACAGTAGGAAATGAGCAGTTCTTC. It codes for CASSDGTVGNEQFF.

This clonotype was seen ten or more times. V and J are TRBV4-2 and TRBJ2-2; D is perhaps TRBD2 (6 bases). Germline lookup yields CDR1 LGHNA and CDR2 YNFKEQ. The CDR3 spans 13 residues. Trimming pared 5 bases from V and 2 bases from J, leaving 6 bases between. CDR3 region: CASSAGNTGELFF. The CDR3 DNA reads TGTGCCAGCAGCGCGGGAAACACCGGGGAGCTGTTTTTT.

This clonotype was observed many times. The V gene is TRBV28, the J gene TRBJ1-5; perhaps TRBD1 as D (5 bases). This CDR3 is built from 12 residues. The germline CDR1 and CDR2 sequences are MDHEN and SYDVKM. V was pared by 10 bases and J by 6 bases, with 13 bases between. The CDR3 spells CATRVGSQPQHF. The CDR3 DNA is TGTGCCACCAGGGTCGGTAGTCAGCCCCAGCATTTT.

This clonotype was counted ten times or more. The chain combines TRBV11-2 with TRBJ2-3, with TRBD2 as a possible D gene (5 bases). The CDR3 sequence is 15 residues long. CDR1 and CDR2 (germline): SGHAT, FQNNGV. The V gene lost 5 bases and the J gene lost 2 bases, with 14 bases spanning the gap. For the CDR3, the DNA is TGTGCCAGCAGCGAAACCCAGCGGTACACAGATACGCAGTATTTT. Translating gives CASSETQRYTDTQYF.

Regarding this clonotype: It is likely a read error: a sequence one base away is far more abundant. This chain connects TRBV5-1 to TRBJ1-6; D possibly corresponds to TRBD1 (5 bases). The CDR3 covers 16 residues. The germline CDR1 and CDR2 sequences are SGHRS and YFSETQ. The CDR3 sequence: CATSPRLGGYDSPLHF. In nucleotides, the CDR3 is TGTGCCACCAGCCCCCGGCTGGGGGGGTATGATTCACCCCTCCACTTT.

This clonotype was counted many times. V is TRBV14 and J is TRBJ1-5; weak D call: TRBD1 (6 bases). CDR1 and CDR2 from the germline V gene are SGHDN and FVKESK. Trimming took 3 bases from V and 9 from J, leaving 15 bases between them. This CDR3 comprises 14 residues. In nucleotides, the CDR3 is TGTGCCAGCAGCCAGACAGGCCCCGGTTGGCCCCAGCATTTT. This sequence encodes CASSQTGPGWPQHF.

The table lists this clonotype with many counts. CDR3 loop: CSVEDTGAVTGELFF. DNA for the CDR3: TGCAGCGTTGAAGATACGGGGGCAGTCACCGGGGAGCTGTTTTTT. This chain uses TRBV29-1 with TRBJ2-2; possibly TRBD1 or TRBD2 for D (6 bases each). Germline CDR1 and CDR2: SQVTM and ANQGSEA. This CDR3 region has 15 residues. Trimming left V 0 bases short and J 4 bases short, with 12 bases between.

This clonotype showed up many times. The chain uses TRBV12-3 or TRBV12-4 and TRBJ2-7; TRBD1 matches 8 bases. The CDR3 runs 14 residues. After removal of 6 bases from V and 5 bases from J, the junction contained 9 bases not matched to a gene. This CDR3 is CASRAQGATHEQYF. The CDR3 DNA follows: TGTGCCAGCAGGGCCCAGGGGGCAACCCACGAGCAGTACTTC.

This clonotype was picked up a small number of times. The J gene is TRBJ2-7, the V gene TRBV11-2, with TRBD2 matching 11 bases. J was trimmed by 0 bases and V by 4 bases; bases with no gene match: 2. The CDR3 runs to 15 residues. Germline V gene lookup returns CDR1 SGHAT and CDR2 FQNNGV. The CDR3 protein is CASSSGTSGSYEQYF. CDR3 bases: TGTGCCAGCAGCTCTGGGACTAGCGGCTCCTACGAGCAGTACTTC.

This clonotype was found a few times. The V and J genes are TRBV20-1 and TRBJ1-1; tentatively, D is TRBD1 (6 bases). The CDR3 runs to 13 residues. With 6 bases removed from V and 1 base from J, the gap between germline ends came to 12 bases. Germline CDR1 and CDR2: DFQATT and SNEGSKA (reference sequence). The CDR3 DNA reads TGCAGTGCAAGGACAGCCCCGAACACTGAAGCTTTCTTT. Its protein product is CSARTAPNTEAFF.

This chain connects TRBV25-1 to TRBJ2-7; the D is unclear. CDR1 and CDR2 (germline): MGHDK, SYGVNS. This CDR3 is built from 11 residues. Deletions cut 1 base from V and 7 bases from J, with 5 bases between. The chain's CDR3 is CASSELVEQYF. CDR3 nucleotide sequence: TGTGCCAGCAGTGAATTGGTAGAGCAGTACTTC.

With respect to this clonotype: A far larger clone is a single base away, which makes a read error likely. V usage is TRBV6-1 and J usage is TRBJ2-5, with D perhaps TRBD1 (6 bases). CDR1 is MNHNS and CDR2 is SASEGT in the germline V gene. CDR3 size: 13 residues. V dropped 7 bases and J dropped 5 bases, with 14 bases sitting between them. The CDR3 nucleotides are TGTGCCAGCATTCTAATTAGGGGGGAGACCCAGTACTTC. Its translation: CASILIRGETQYF.

This clonotype was seen many times. The genes are TRBV28 and TRBJ1-5; tentatively, D is TRBD1 (6 bases). Deletions cut 3 bases from V and 1 base from J, with 10 bases between. CDR1 is MDHEN and CDR2 is SYDVKM in the germline V gene. CDR3 length: 15 amino acids. The CDR3 DNA reads as TGTGCCAGCAGTTTTCAAGGGGGAAGCAATCAGCCCCAGCATTTT. Translation gives CASSFQGGSNQPQHF.

This clonotype appeared a few times. V gene TRBV2 combines with J gene TRBJ2-7, with a weak D call TRBD2 (5 bases). The CDR3 is 14 amino acids. The germline CDR1 and CDR2 sequences are SNHLY and FYNNEI. The V gene lost 9 bases and the J gene lost 2 bases, with 17 bases spanning the gap. DNA of the CDR3: TGTGCCAGTACCGGGGTAATATCTCCCTACGAGCAGTACTTC. Translation gives CASTGVISPYEQYF.

This clonotype came up many times. The chain is built from TRBV7-6 and TRBJ2-3; no firm D call. This CDR3 is built from 15 residues. V was trimmed by 4 bases and J by 1 base, leaving 12 bases between them. Germline CDR1 is SGHVS and CDR2 is FNYEAQ. CDR3 coding DNA: TGTGCCAGCAGCTCCATGGGAATGGGCACAGATACGCAGTATTTT. It specifies CASSSMGMGTDTQYF.

This clonotype was seen a single time. The chain joins TRBV19 to TRBJ2-7, with D perhaps matching TRBD1 (5 bases). The better agreement between TRBJ2-5 and the DNA end casts doubt on the J call. The length of the CDR3 is 13 residues. The V gene's germline CDR1 is LNHDA and CDR2 SQIVND (reference sequence). This chain's CDR3 is CASSIVRAETQYF. The CDR3 region has the DNA TGTGCCAGTAGTATTGTCAGGGCGGAGACCCAGTACTTC.

The table lists this clonotype with many counts. The chain is built from TRBV20-1 and TRBJ2-1, with a weak D call TRBD1 (5 bases). Germline V gives CDR1 DFQATT, CDR2 SNEGSKA (reference sequence). V lost 4 bases, J lost 0 bases, and 10 bases lay in between. This CDR3 has 14 amino acids. As DNA, the CDR3 is TGCAGTGCTACCAGGGCCGCCTCCTACAATGAGCAGTTCTTC. This translates into CSATRAASYNEQFF.

This clonotype has ten or more counts. This rearrangement joins TRBV19 to TRBJ1-4; 10 bases are a match to TRBD1. The CDR3 loop spans 15 amino acids. Germline values: CDR1 LNHDA, CDR2 SQIVND (reference sequence). J lost 0 bases, V lost 7 bases, and 2 bases had no gene match. CDR3 DNA: TGTGCCAGTATGGACAGGGGGGCAACTAATGAAAAACTGTTTTTT. It specifies CASMDRGATNEKLFF. The whole variable domain, filled in from reference TRBV19 and TRBJ1-4, reads DGGITQSPKYLFRKEGQNVTLSCEQNLNHDAMYWYRQDPGQGLRLIYYSQIVNDFQKGDIAEGYSVSREKKESFPLTVTSAQKNPTAFYLCASMDRGATNEKLFFGSGTQLSVL.